This entry describes one TCR beta chain. The CDR3 covers 15 residues. CDR1 is MNHNY and CDR2 is SVGAGI in the germline V gene (reference sequence). Trimming cost V 2 bases and J 0 bases, with 8 bases left between them. Measured with immunoSEQ multiplex PCR; TCRdb has only the in-frame clones, and not every one. Of approximately 260,000 clones in the sample, around 88% are singletons; the top ten hold about 1.2%. The source of the sample is a study of blood T cell repertoires in COVID-19. Study context: T cells, B-cell-depleted T cells, or PBMCs supplied cDNA or gDNA.

Allocation to cohorts depended on clinical history reported by the participants. The sequence derives from a woman between 40 and 50 years old with acute COVID-19. The specimen sequenced was PBMCs or T cells enriched from blood (not recorded which). The rearrangement links TRBV6-6 to TRBJ1-3; D is ambiguous. This chain's CDR3 is CASSYGTNSGNTIYF. The CDR3 nucleotides read TGTGCCAGCAGTTACGGCACAAACTCTGGAAACACCATATATTTT.